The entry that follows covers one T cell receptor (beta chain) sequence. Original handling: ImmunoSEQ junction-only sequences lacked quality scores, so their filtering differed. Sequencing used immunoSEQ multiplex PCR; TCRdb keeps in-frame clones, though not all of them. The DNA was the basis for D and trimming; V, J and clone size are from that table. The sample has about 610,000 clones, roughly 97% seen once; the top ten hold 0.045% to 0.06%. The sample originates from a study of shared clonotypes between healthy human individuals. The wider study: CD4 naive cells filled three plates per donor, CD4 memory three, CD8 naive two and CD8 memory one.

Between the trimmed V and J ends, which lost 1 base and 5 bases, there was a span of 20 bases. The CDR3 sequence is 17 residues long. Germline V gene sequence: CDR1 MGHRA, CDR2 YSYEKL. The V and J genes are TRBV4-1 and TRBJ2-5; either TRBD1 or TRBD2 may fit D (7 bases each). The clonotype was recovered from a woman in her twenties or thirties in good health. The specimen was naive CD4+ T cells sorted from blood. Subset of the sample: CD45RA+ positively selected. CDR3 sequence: CASSQALTQGGKETQYF. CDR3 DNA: TGCGCCAGCAGCCAAGCCCTTACTCAGGGGGGGAAGGAGACCCAGTACTTC.